Below, 27 T cell receptor beta chains from the same sample are listed, as sequenced in a study of cytomegalovirus exposure and HLA in healthy donors. Vbeta (60) and Jbeta (13) primers were used in the PCR. The protocol was immunoSEQ multiplex PCR, while the TCRdb copy is restricted to in-frame clones and leaves out a portion. Its listing shows approximately 75,000 clones. The sequenced material came from PBMCs. These receptors were collected from a boy aged 5-17 years in good health and CMV-seronegative.

Remarks on this clone: A read error is likely, as this CDR3 ends without the conserved phenylalanine or tryptophan. The genes are TRBV29-1 and TRBJ2-7; perhaps TRBD1 as D (5 bases). Trimming removed 5 bases at V and 2 bases at J, with 10 bases between. This CDR3 is 12 amino acids long. Germline values: CDR1 SQVTM, CDR2 ANQGSEA. CDR3 sequence (DNA): TGCAGCGTTATGACAGACACCTACGAGCAGTACCTC. It yields the protein CSVMTDTYEQYL.

V usage is TRBV5-4 and J usage is TRBJ1-1; D not certain. The CDR3 contains 13 residues. V lost 0 bases and J lost 2, with 5 bases in between. Germline CDR1 and CDR2: SGHNT and YYREEE (reference sequence). The CDR3 reads CASSLESNTEAFF. In nucleotides, the CDR3 is TGTGCCAGCAGCTTGGAGAGTAACACTGAAGCTTTCTTT. The full variable domain, rest sourced from reference TRBV5-4 and TRBJ1-1, is ETGVTQSPTHLIKTRGQQVTLRCSSQSGHNTVSWYQQALGQGPQFIFQYYREEENGRGNFPPRFSGLQFPNYSSELNVNALELDDSALYLCASSLESNTEAFFGQGTRLTVV.

This chain connects TRBV5-1 to TRBJ2-2; 7 bases map to TRBD1. Germline values: CDR1 SGHRS, CDR2 YFSETQ. Trimming at V came to 3 bases and at J to 7 bases, leaving 6 bases not matched to a gene. This CDR3 comprises 14 residues. For the CDR3, the DNA is TGCGCCAGCAGCTCCGTGCAGGGGGACGGGGAGCTGTTTTTT. Its translation: CASSSVQGDGELFF. Combining the CDR3 with reference TRBV5-1 and TRBJ2-2 gives the whole variable domain KAGVTQTPRYLIKTRGQQVTLSCSPISGHRSVSWYQQTPGQGLQFLFEYFSETQRNKGNFPGRFSGRQFSNSRSEMNVSTLELGDSALYLCASSSVQGDGELFFGEGSRLTVL.

J is TRBJ1-2 and V is TRBV10-2; no reliable D call. The CDR3 runs to 13 residues. V was clipped by 5 bases and J by 8 bases, with 15 bases between them. Germline lookup yields CDR1 WSHSY and CDR2 SAAADI. DNA of the CDR3: TGCGCCAGCAGTCTGGACCTCGTAGCGGGCTACACCTTC. Its translation is CASSLDLVAGYTF.

The genes are TRBV30 and TRBJ2-1; D unresolved. Germline V gene lookup returns CDR1 GTSNPN and CDR2 SVGIG (reference sequence). Between the trimmed V and J ends, which lost 0 bases and 9 bases, there was a span of 15 bases. The CDR3 runs 14 residues. In DNA form, the CDR3 reads TGTGCCTGGAGTGTAAGTCAGGTGGTCGGTGAGCAGTTCTTC. This sequence encodes CAWSVSQVVGEQFF.

This chain connects TRBV5-1 to TRBJ1-1, with D uncertain. The CDR3 consists of 15 residues. Trimming cost V 4 bases and J 0 bases, with 13 bases left between them. Germline loops: CDR1 SGHRS, CDR2 YFSETQ. Here the CDR3 DNA reads TGCGCCAGCAGCCCCCCCGCGTCCATGAACACTGAAGCTTTCTTT. Encoded protein: CASSPPASMNTEAFF.

The genes are TRBV6-1 and TRBJ2-7; 7 nucleotides align to TRBD1. The germline V gene has CDR1 MNHNS and CDR2 SASEGT. With V trimmed by 6 bases and J by 5 bases, 4 bases remained unmatched. CDR3 length equals 12 residues. The CDR3 loop is CASRKDRDEQYF. CDR3 bases: TGTGCCAGCAGAAAAGACAGGGACGAGCAGTACTTC.

J is TRBJ1-4 and V is TRBV7-2; 7 nucleotides line up with TRBD1. Germline assignment: CDR1 SGHTA and CDR2 FQGNSA. The ends lost 6 bases at V and 4 bases at J; junction bases unmatched: 5. CDR3 length: 14 amino acids. This chain's CDR3 is CASSRQGGNEKLFF. In DNA form, the CDR3 reads TGTGCCAGCAGTAGACAGGGAGGTAATGAAAAACTGTTTTTT.

The V gene is TRBV19, the J gene TRBJ2-7; 9 bases match TRBD1. Trimming at V came to 2 bases and at J to 2 bases, leaving 1 base not matched to a gene. Looked up from germline, CDR1 is LNHDA and CDR2 is SQIVND (reference sequence). CDR3 length equals 14 residues. CDR3: CASSINRGPYEQYF. CDR3 DNA: TGTGCCAGTAGTATAAACAGGGGGCCCTACGAGCAGTACTTC.

This chain uses TRBV5-6 with TRBJ1-2; 7 bases align to TRBD1. The J segment lost 8 bases and the V segment lost 2 bases, leaving 9 bases of the junction unmatched. This CDR3 is built from 14 residues. Germline CDR1 SGHDT, CDR2 YYEEEE. Written as DNA, the CDR3 is TGTGCCAGCAGCTTTGACAGGGTGGAGATAGGCTACACCTTC. Encoded protein: CASSFDRVEIGYTF.

The chain recombines TRBV1 with TRBJ2-1; the D call of TRBD1 is as the table states it, not checked on the DNA. TRBV1 is marked as a pseudogene. The CDR3 is made up of 9 amino acids. CDR3 nucleotides: TGCACCAGGGCCCGCGAGCAGTTCTTC. This translates into CTRAREQFF.

This chain uses TRBV2 with TRBJ1-2; D unclear. CDR1 and CDR2 from the germline V gene are SNHLY and FYNNEI. V was pared by 4 bases and J by 10 bases, with 16 bases between. This CDR3 contains 13 residues. The CDR3 reads CASSVLAGGDYTF. The CDR3 DNA follows: TGTGCCAGCAGTGTACTAGCGGGCGGAGACTACACCTTC.

The rearrangement joins TRBV20-1 to TRBJ2-5; possibly TRBD2 for D (6 bases). Trimming left V 4 bases short and J 5 bases short, with 8 bases between. The CDR3 spans 11 residues. From germline, CDR1 is DFQATT and CDR2 SNEGSKA (reference sequence). The CDR3 loop is CSAKGTETQYF. The CDR3 bases are TGCAGTGCTAAGGGGACTGAGACCCAGTACTTC.

This chain links TRBV30 with TRBJ2-5; D is possibly TRBD2 (6 bases). Between the trimmed V and J ends, which lost 3 bases and 4 bases, there was a span of 15 bases. The CDR3 extends over 14 amino acids. Germline V gene sequence: CDR1 GTSNPN, CDR2 SVGIG (reference sequence). The CDR3 loop is CAWRTPGGTETQYF. In DNA form, the CDR3 reads TGTGCCTGGAGGACCCCTGGAGGGACAGAGACCCAGTACTTC.

This rearrangement joins TRBV6-1 to TRBJ1-2; D is undetermined. The CDR3 loop spans 13 amino acids. V lost 10 bases, J lost 8 bases, and 20 bases lay in between. Germline CDR1 reads MNHNS; CDR2 reads SASEGT. CDR3 bases: TGTGCCACCCAACGAGGACTAAACGACGGCTACACCTTC. It translates to CATQRGLNDGYTF.

J is TRBJ2-7 and V is TRBV10-3, with D perhaps matching TRBD1 (6 bases). The V gene's germline CDR1 is ENHRY and CDR2 SYGVKD. The CDR3 spans 10 residues. V shed 10 bases and J shed 4 bases, with 8 bases lying between them. DNA for the CDR3: TGTGCCACAGGACAGTACGAGCAGTACTTC. Its translation: CATGQYEQYF.

The chain joins TRBV2 to TRBJ1-5, with D possibly matching TRBD1 (6 bases). This CDR3 is 15 amino acids long. CDR1 and CDR2 from the germline V gene are SNHLY and FYNNEI. Trimming shortened V by 2 bases and J by 7 bases, and 15 bases separated the two germline ends. The CDR3 DNA follows: TGTGCCAGCAGTGAATCCGGCAGGGGAGAGCAGCCCCAGCATTTT. It codes for CASSESGRGEQPQHF.

The chain carries TRBV7-8 and TRBJ1-1; D is unresolved. The V end was cut by 1 base, the J end by 4 bases, with 7 bases between. CDR3 length equals 13 residues. Germline CDR1 SGHVS, CDR2 FQNEAQ. CDR3 protein: CASSLVPLTEAFF. The CDR3, as DNA: TGTGCCAGCAGCTTAGTCCCCCTCACTGAAGCTTTCTTT.

J is TRBJ2-7 and V is TRBV14; a weak D match, TRBD1 (6 bases). V dropped 0 bases and J dropped 4 bases, with 10 bases sitting between them. The CDR3 sequence is 14 residues long. CDR1 and CDR2 from the germline V gene are SGHDN and FVKESK. CDR3 loop: CASSQDQGLYEQYF. The CDR3 DNA is TGTGCCAGCAGCCAAGATCAGGGGCTTTACGAGCAGTACTTC. The complete variable domain, with remaining parts taken from reference TRBV14 and TRBJ2-7, reads EAGVTQFPSHSVIEKGQTVTLRCDPISGHDNLYWYRRVMGKEIKFLLHFVKESKQDESGMPNNRFLAERTGGTYSTLKVQPAELEDSGVYFCASSQDQGLYEQYFGPGTRLTVT.

The rearrangement uses TRBV30 and TRBJ1-3; TRBD1 is a possible D gene (6 bases). This CDR3 contains 16 residues. V was pared by 2 bases and J by 0 bases, with 14 bases between. Germline V lookup: CDR1 GTSNPN, CDR2 SVGIG (reference sequence). The CDR3 reads CAWSSQTGTSGNTIYF. DNA for the CDR3: TGTGCCTGGAGTTCACAGACAGGCACCTCTGGAAACACCATATATTTT.

A word on this clone: The final CDR3 position lacks the conserved phenylalanine or tryptophan, pointing to a likely read error. It is unclear where the CDR3 begins or ends on the DNA, so no DNA is shown, and the CDR3 is as TCRdb lists it. The chain links TRBV18 to TRBJ1-4; no check of the table's D call, TRBD1, against the DNA was made. The CDR3 contains 11 residues when both ends are counted. The V gene's germline CDR1 is KGHSH and CDR2 LQKENI. The CDR3 loop is CASSPRDSQGP.

J is TRBJ2-2 and V is TRBV5-4, with a tentative D call TRBD1 (5 bases). Germline V gene lookup returns CDR1 SGHNT and CDR2 YYREEE (reference sequence). V dropped 4 bases and J dropped 7 bases, with 11 bases sitting between them. CDR3 length equals 13 residues. The CDR3 coding sequence is TGTGCCAGCAGCGTCAGGGAAGGCGGGGAGCTGTTTTTT. Its translation: CASSVREGGELFF.

The chain has TRBV5-1 and TRBJ2-7; 7 bases are shared with TRBD1. V dropped 4 bases and J dropped 4; count of bases not matched to a gene: 11. The CDR3 extends over 15 amino acids. The germline V gene has CDR1 SGHRS and CDR2 YFSETQ. This CDR3 is CASSRRRDSLYEQYF. CDR3 nucleotides: TGCGCCAGCAGCCGACGACGGGACAGCCTATACGAGCAGTACTTC.

The chain couples TRBV7-9 to TRBJ2-5; D uncertain. The V gene's germline CDR1 is SEHNR and CDR2 FQNEAQ (reference sequence). Trimming shortened V by 5 bases and J by 4 bases, and 14 bases separated the two germline ends. This CDR3 is 14 amino acids long. CDR3 loop: CASSRTIGVETQYF. CDR3 coding DNA: TGTGCCAGCAGCCGCACAATTGGAGTAGAGACCCAGTACTTC. Using reference TRBV7-9 and TRBJ2-5 for the parts outside the CDR3, the full variable domain is DTGVSQNPRHKITKRGQNVTFRCDPISEHNRLYWYRQTLGQGPEFLTYFQNEAQLEKSRLLSDRFSAERPKGSFSTLEIQRTEQGDSAMYLCASSRTIGVETQYFGPGTRLLVL.

The V call is TRBV5-6, the J call TRBJ2-1, with 12 nucleotides matching TRBD2. The CDR3 is made up of 15 amino acids. Germline loops: CDR1 SGHDT, CDR2 YYEEEE. V dropped 6 bases and J dropped 4; count of bases not matched to a gene: 5. For the CDR3, the DNA is TGTGCCAGCAACCCTCTAGCGGGGGGGTACAATGAGCAGTTCTTC. This translates into CASNPLAGGYNEQFF.

The chain employs TRBV7-9 and TRBJ1-1, with TRBD1 identical over 8 bases. Trimming cost V 4 bases and J 4 bases; bases outside gene matches: 11. Per the germline V gene, CDR1 is SEHNR and CDR2 is FQNEAQ (reference sequence). CDR3 length: 16 amino acids. CDR3 in amino acids: CASSYGAITGGTEAFF. The DNA for the CDR3 is TGTGCCAGCAGCTACGGGGCAATCACAGGGGGCACTGAAGCTTTCTTT. The full variable domain, completed using reference TRBV7-9 and TRBJ1-1, is DTGVSQNPRHKITKRGQNVTFRCDPISEHNRLYWYRQTLGQGPEFLTYFQNEAQLEKSRLLSDRFSAERPKGSFSTLEIQRTEQGDSAMYLCASSYGAITGGTEAFFGQGTRLTVV.

The CDR3 spells CASSGRTSGGETQYF. Here the CDR3 DNA reads TGCGCCAGCAGCGGACGGACTAGCGGGGGGGAGACCCAGTACTTC. The chain employs TRBV4-1 and TRBJ2-5, with TRBD2 matching over 14 bases. CDR3 length: 15 amino acids. The germline CDR1 and CDR2 sequences are MGHRA and YSYEKL. V lost 5 bases and J lost 5; bases outside the gene matches: 4.